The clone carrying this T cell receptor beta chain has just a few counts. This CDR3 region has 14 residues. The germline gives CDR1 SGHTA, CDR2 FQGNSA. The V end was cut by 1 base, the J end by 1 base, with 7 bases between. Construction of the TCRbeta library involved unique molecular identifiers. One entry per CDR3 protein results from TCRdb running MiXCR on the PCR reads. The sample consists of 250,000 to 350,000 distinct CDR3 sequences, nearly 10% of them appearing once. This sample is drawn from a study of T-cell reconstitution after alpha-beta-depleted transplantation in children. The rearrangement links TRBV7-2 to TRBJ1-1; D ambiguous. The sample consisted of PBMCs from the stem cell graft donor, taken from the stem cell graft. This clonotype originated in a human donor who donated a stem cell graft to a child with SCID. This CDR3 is CASSLVWANTEAFF. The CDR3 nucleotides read TGTGCCAGCAGCTTAGTTTGGGCGAACACTGAAGCTTTCTTT.